This TCR beta chain was identified in a study of identical twins. Broader study findings: Surplus twin overlap in beta out-of-frame sequences was less pronounced. Memory repertoires showed no such pattern, whereas abundant cord blood beta clonotypes carried fewer insertions. Monozygotic twin pairs showed more out-of-frame TCR alpha sharing than models estimated.

TCRdb used MiXCR to reprocess the 5' RACE reads, holding one entry per CDR3 protein. The top ten hold 1.6% of the sample, which has 500,000 to 650,000 distinct CDR3 sequences, 7.1% seen once. This clonotype was observed many times. No antigen is known for it. The germline CDR1 and CDR2 sequences are LGHDT and YNNKEL (reference sequence). V lost 1 base to trimming and J lost 0 bases, with 7 bases between them. The CDR3 runs to 14 residues. These data were likewise used in another study, on yellow fever vaccine responses in identical twins. In that study: In identical twins, vaccine T cell responses appeared partly shared and partly individual.

The chain combines TRBV3-1 with TRBJ2-7; D call uncertain. The TCR comes from a young woman in good health. The specimen sequenced was PBMCs. The CDR3 loop reads CASSQGWGSYEQYF. The CDR3 DNA reads TGTGCCAGCAGCCAAGGGTGGGGCTCCTACGAGCAGTACTTC.